This entry concerns a single T cell receptor beta chain. Its antigen remains unidentified. Repertoires were generated with immunoSEQ multiplex PCR, while TCRdb's copy carries only in-frame clones and drops some. The profile covers around 70,000 clones, with roughly 85% appearing a single time and around 1.3% taken by the ten largest. The sample originates from a study of T cell responses to AZD1222 COVID-19 vaccine. Notes on the study in general: Compared with day 0, the breadth and depth of the Spike-specific TCR repertoire rose significantly after two doses of AZD1222.

V trimming: 5 bases; J trimming: 8 bases; junction bases outside the gene matches: 11. The CDR3 is 15 amino acids. Germline CDR1 and CDR2: SEHNR and FQNEAQ (reference sequence). Pooling was applied to second doses at about 4 or about 12 weeks. This TCR was recovered from an adult who received the AZD1222 COVID-19 vaccine. V is TRBV7-9 and J is TRBJ1-4; TRBD1 agrees at 7 bases. The sample was peripheral blood, taken 28 days after the second AZD1222 dose. The chain's CDR3 is CASSPKRQGGEKLFF. Here the CDR3 DNA reads TGTGCCAGCAGCCCAAAAAGACAGGGAGGCGAAAAACTGTTTTTT. The full variable domain, with the rest looked up from reference TRBV7-9 and TRBJ1-4, is DTGVSQNPRHKITKRGQNVTFRCDPISEHNRLYWYRQTLGQGPEFLTYFQNEAQLEKSRLLSDRFSAERPKGSFSTLEIQRTEQGDSAMYLCASSPKRQGGEKLFFGSGTQLSVL.